What follows are 9 T cell receptor beta chains derived from one specimen sequenced in a study of T cell repertoires in cytomegalovirus infection. In TCRdb, the reads were re-called with MiXCR into one record per CDR3 protein. The sample lists 200,000 to 300,000 distinct CDR3 sequences, less than 9.5% occurring once. Input material: PBMCs. These receptors were obtained from a human donor in good health (CMV status not recorded). Some clones in this sample may be carry-over from other donors' samples.

The chain uses TRBV29-1 and TRBJ1-1, with 7 nucleotides matching TRBD1. Unmatched junction bases numbered 8, after V lost 6 bases and J lost 4 bases. CDR1 is SQVTM, CDR2 ANQGSEA, per germline. The CDR3 runs 13 residues. As DNA, the CDR3 is TGCAGCGTACTTAGGGGGCGAAGCACTGAAGCTTTCTTT. Translating gives CSVLRGRSTEAFF. The complete variable domain, with remaining parts taken from reference TRBV29-1 and TRBJ1-1, reads SAVISQKPSRDICQRGTSLTIQCQVDSQVTMMFWYRQQPGQSLTLIATANQGSEATYESGFVIDKFPISRPNLTFSTLTVSNMSPEDSSIYLCSVLRGRSTEAFFGQGTRLTVV.

V usage is TRBV20-1 and J usage is TRBJ2-3; D unclear. Trimming shortened V by 1 base and J by 6 bases, and 8 bases separated the two germline ends. The CDR3 contains 12 residues. CDR1 and CDR2 (germline): DFQATT, SNEGSKA (reference sequence). This CDR3 is CSARAGMDTQYF. In DNA, the CDR3 is TGCAGTGCTAGAGCGGGTATGGATACGCAGTATTTT.

This clonotype was recorded many times. J is TRBJ1-2 and V is TRBV15, with TRBD1 matching over 8 bases. The CDR3 spans 16 residues. Germline CDR1 is LNHNV and CDR2 is YYDKDF (reference sequence). V lost 1 base and J lost 7; bases outside the gene matches: 11. The CDR3 sequence is CATSRASGTGGGGYTF. CDR3 bases: TGTGCCACCAGCAGAGCATCGGGGACAGGAGGTGGTGGCTACACCTTC.

In its sample, this clonotype was seen many times. The chain couples TRBV7-2 to TRBJ2-6, with D tentatively TRBD1 or TRBD2 (5 bases each). Germline assignment: CDR1 SGHTA and CDR2 FQGNSA. V lost 5 bases, J lost 0 bases, and 20 bases lay in between. The CDR3 covers 19 residues. The CDR3 coding sequence is TGTGCCAGCAGCACCCACCCTGGGACGTCAAGCTCTGGGGCCAACGTCCTGACTTTC. Protein product: CASSTHPGTSSSGANVLTF.

This clonotype has a handful of counts. This chain links TRBV5-6 with TRBJ1-2; 7 bases align to TRBD1. This CDR3 contains 18 residues. V trimming: 3 bases; J trimming: 0 bases; junction bases outside the gene matches: 14. Germline-derived CDR1 and CDR2 are SGHDT and YYEEEE. DNA of the CDR3: TGTGCCAGCAGCTACGGGACAGCCTATATGGGAGCTAACTATGGCTACACCTTC. It yields the protein CASSYGTAYMGANYGYTF.

This clonotype has a handful of counts. V usage is TRBV3-1 and J usage is TRBJ2-1; 7 nucleotides match TRBD2. Germline-derived CDR1 and CDR2 are LGHDT and YNNKEL (reference sequence). The CDR3 contains 15 residues. V was clipped by 2 bases and J by 2 bases; unmatched bases: 3. CDR3: CASSQLAETYNEQFF. The CDR3 DNA reads TGTGCCAGCAGCCAACTAGCGGAAACCTACAATGAGCAGTTCTTC.

This clonotype was picked up many times. V is TRBV19 and J is TRBJ1-4; 8 bases are shared with TRBD1. Per the germline V gene, CDR1 is LNHDA and CDR2 is SQIVND (reference sequence). The CDR3 is 12 amino acids. V gave up 11 bases and J gave up 8 bases; unmatched junction bases: 7. In DNA, the CDR3 is TGTGCCTCAAGGACAGGGAAGGAAAAACTGTTTTTT. Translating it yields CASRTGKEKLFF.

This clonotype was seen only a few times. The rearrangement uses TRBV19 and TRBJ1-5; D is perhaps TRBD1 (6 bases). Deletions cut 5 bases from V and 2 bases from J, with 22 bases between. This CDR3 has 18 amino acids. CDR1 is LNHDA and CDR2 is SQIVND in the germline V gene (reference sequence). DNA for the CDR3: TGTGCCAGTAGTTCCTCGCGGGCTAGGGGGTATGGCAATCAGCCCCAGCATTTT. Translation gives CASSSSRARGYGNQPQHF.

This clonotype was seen many times. This chain joins TRBV7-8 and TRBJ1-5; TRBD1 matches at 7 bases. V lost 5 bases and J lost 4; bases outside the gene matches: 2. The CDR3 covers 13 residues. Germline V CDR1 and CDR2: SGHVS, FQNEAQ. The CDR3 DNA reads TGTGCCAGCAGCAACAGGGGAAATCAGCCCCAGCATTTT. It is translated as CASSNRGNQPQHF.